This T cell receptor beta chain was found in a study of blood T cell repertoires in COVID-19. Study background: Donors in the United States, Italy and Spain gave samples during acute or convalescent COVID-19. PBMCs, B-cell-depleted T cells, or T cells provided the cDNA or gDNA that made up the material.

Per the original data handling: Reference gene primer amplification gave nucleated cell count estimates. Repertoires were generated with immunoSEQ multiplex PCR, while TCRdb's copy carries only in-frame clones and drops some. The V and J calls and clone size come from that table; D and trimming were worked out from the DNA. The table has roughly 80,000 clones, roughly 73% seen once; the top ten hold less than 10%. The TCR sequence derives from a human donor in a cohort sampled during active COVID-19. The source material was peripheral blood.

The CDR3 nucleotides read TGTGCCAGCAGTGATCGAGCGGGGGGGCCAGGAAATGAGCAGTTCTTC. It is translated as CASSDRAGGPGNEQFF. The V call is TRBV2, the J call TRBJ2-1, with TRBD2 identical over 10 bases. Germline V gene data show CDR1 as SNHLY and CDR2 as FYNNEI. The CDR3 is made up of 16 amino acids. V lost 3 bases and J lost 7; bases outside the gene matches: 9.